This TCR beta chain derives from a study of T cell responses to AZD1222 COVID-19 vaccine. Study-wide points: Spike-specific TCRs gained breadth and depth after people received two AZD1222 doses. White British people made up most donors, females outnumbered males, and clonal diversity was possibly underestimated. Just 5 to 7 AZD1222 recipients tested seropositive at baseline.

Notes on this clone: The antigen is undetermined.

Only in-frame clones appear in the TCRdb table, and some are missing; sequencing was by immunoSEQ multiplex PCR. The sample contains roughly 140,000 clones, around nine tenths of which appear only once. Germline loops: CDR1 SQVTM, CDR2 ANQGSEA. V gave up 7 bases and J gave up 6 bases; unmatched junction bases: 5. CDR3 length: 11 residues. The sequenced sample was peripheral blood, obtained on day 0 of AZD1222 vaccination. This receptor was identified in an adult in good health. The chain carries TRBV29-1 and TRBJ2-7, with 8 nucleotides matching TRBD2. The CDR3 protein is CSAGGVGEQYF. The CDR3 region has the DNA TGCAGCGCGGGAGGGGTAGGCGAGCAGTACTTC.